These 20 T cell receptor beta chains came from one sample sequenced in a study of blood T cell repertoires in COVID-19. Libraries were prepared by immunoSEQ multiplex PCR; TCRdb keeps only in-frame clonotypes and omits some of them. The sample has some 200,000 clones, around four fifths seen once. The sequenced sample was peripheral blood. The receptors shown here come from a woman aged 80 or over with COVID-19, enrolled during active disease.

This sequence joins TRBV9 and TRBJ1-5; D ambiguous. Germline CDR1 is SGDLS and CDR2 is YYNGEE. The CDR3 runs 13 residues. V was cut by 0 bases and J by 8 bases, with 9 bases left in between. The CDR3 DNA reads TGTGCCAGCAGCGTAGCCGGGGTTGAGCCCCAGCATTTT. Residues: CASSVAGVEPQHF.

The chain couples TRBV7-9 to TRBJ2-2, with 7 bases aligning to TRBD2. This CDR3 is built from 17 residues. V trimming: 5 bases; J trimming: 2 bases; junction bases outside the gene matches: 11. Germline CDR1 is SEHNR and CDR2 is FQNEAQ (reference sequence). CDR3: CASSGWERGLNTGELFF. CDR3 coding DNA: TGTGCCAGCAGCGGGTGGGAGCGGGGCCTAAACACCGGGGAGCTGTTTTTT.

The rearrangement joins TRBV5-1 to TRBJ2-3; a weak D match, TRBD2 (5 bases). Germline lookup yields CDR1 SGHRS and CDR2 YFSETQ. This CDR3 has 16 residues. V lost 5 bases, J lost 0 bases, and 16 bases lay in between. This CDR3 is CASSGSAVSSTDTQYF. CDR3 coding DNA: TGCGCCAGCAGTGGATCAGCGGTCTCTAGCACAGATACGCAGTATTTT.

This chain connects TRBV3-1 (or the pseudogene TRBV3-2) to TRBJ1-1; TRBD1 agrees at 7 bases. Germline CDR1 is LGHDT and CDR2 is YNNKEL (reference sequence). The CDR3 covers 14 residues. J gave up 4 bases and V 3 bases, and 5 bases lay outside the gene matches. This CDR3 reads CASSQRQGVTEAFF. CDR3 nucleotides: TGTGCCAGCAGCCAGAGACAGGGAGTCACTGAAGCTTTCTTT.

The CDR3 sequence is CASSQAMGGLAGAYNEQFF. The CDR3 coding sequence is TGTGCCAGCAGCCAAGCGATGGGGGGACTAGCGGGGGCATACAATGAGCAGTTCTTC. The chain employs TRBV4-2 and TRBJ2-1; TRBD2 matches 14 bases. From germline, CDR1 is LGHNA and CDR2 YNFKEQ. The CDR3 sequence is 19 residues long. V dropped 1 base and J dropped 4; count of bases not matched to a gene: 9.

V usage is TRBV2 and J usage is TRBJ1-3; D unresolved. CDR1 is SNHLY, CDR2 FYNNEI, per germline. The CDR3 is made up of 12 amino acids. V lost 10 bases and J 0 bases, leaving 7 bases between the germline ends. CDR3 amino acids: CATGSSGNTIYF. In nucleotides, the CDR3 is TGTGCCACTGGTAGCTCTGGAAACACCATATATTTT.

This chain joins TRBV28 and TRBJ1-3; TRBD1 matches at 8 bases. This CDR3 has 16 amino acids. The V gene's germline CDR1 is MDHEN and CDR2 SYDVKM. The junction had 7 bases not matched to a gene; V was cut back by 5 bases and J by 1 base. CDR3 loop: CASSLAGGGSGNTIYF. In DNA, the CDR3 is TGTGCCAGCAGTCTAGCAGGGGGCGGATCTGGAAACACCATATATTTT.

This clone showed up just once. The V and J genes are TRBV9 and TRBJ2-1, with 12 bases fitting TRBD2. The germline V gene has CDR1 SGDLS and CDR2 YYNGEE. CDR3 length equals 16 residues. Trimming cost V 3 bases and J 7 bases; bases outside gene matches: 8. CDR3 residues: CASSAPSGGAANEQFF. Written as DNA, the CDR3 is TGTGCCAGCAGCGCCCCTAGCGGGGGGGCCGCAAATGAGCAGTTCTTC.

The gene calls are TRBV2 and TRBJ1-1, with no clear D. V lost 3 bases to trimming and J lost 8 bases, with 4 bases between them. The CDR3 totals 10 residues. Looked up from germline, CDR1 is SNHLY and CDR2 is FYNNEI. CDR3 coding DNA: TGTGCCAGCAGTGATAAAGAAGCTTTCTTT. It yields the protein CASSDKEAFF.

V and J are TRBV7-2 and TRBJ1-5; the match to TRBD1 covers 7 bases. This CDR3 spans 14 amino acids. Germline assignment: CDR1 SGHTA and CDR2 FQGNSA. With 4 bases clipped from V and 4 bases from J, the junction kept 4 bases outside the gene matches. Written as DNA, the CDR3 is TGTGCCAGCAGCTGGACAGGCGCAAATCAGCCCCAGCATTTT. It yields the protein CASSWTGANQPQHF.

The rearrangement links TRBV5-1 to TRBJ2-7; TRBD1 aligns across 8 bases. J was trimmed by 3 bases and V by 2 bases; bases with no gene match: 4. CDR3 length: 14 amino acids. From germline, CDR1 is SGHRS and CDR2 YFSETQ. The CDR3 reads CASSLNRGYYEQYF. The CDR3 DNA follows: TGCGCCAGCAGCTTAAACAGGGGGTACTACGAGCAGTACTTC.

The V gene is TRBV5-1, the J gene TRBJ2-3, with TRBD1 matching 9 bases. The CDR3 runs to 16 residues. The V and J ends lost 3 bases and 1 base, in that order; junction bases with no gene match: 6. Germline CDR1 SGHRS, CDR2 YFSETQ. CDR3 DNA sequence: TGCGCCAGCAGCTCCGGGACAGGGTCCCGCACAGATACGCAGTATTTT. It specifies CASSSGTGSRTDTQYF.

In nucleotides, the CDR3 is TGTGCCAGCAGTACCGTCGTAGCGAACACTGAAGCTTTCTTT. This sequence encodes CASSTVVANTEAFF. The V call is TRBV6-2 or TRBV6-3, the J call TRBJ1-1; the D is unclear. The CDR3 length is 14 residues. Trimming cost V 5 bases and J 1 base, with 11 bases left between them. Germline lookup yields CDR1 MNHEY and CDR2 SVGEGT.

The genes are TRBV7-7 and TRBJ2-7, with a weak D call TRBD2 (6 bases). CDR3 length: 15 amino acids. Trimming left V 1 base short and J 4 bases short, with 14 bases between. CDR1 and CDR2 from the germline V gene are SSHAT and FNYEAQ (reference sequence). In nucleotides, the CDR3 is TGTGCCAGCAGCTTAGGTCCGGGGGAAATATACGAGCAGTACTTC. Its protein product is CASSLGPGEIYEQYF. The full variable domain, completed using reference TRBV7-7 and TRBJ2-7, is GAGVSQSPRYKVTKRGQDVTLRCDPISSHATLYWYQQALGQGPEFLTYFNYEAQPDKSGLPSDRFSAERPEGSISTLTIQRTEQRDSAMYRCASSLGPGEIYEQYFGPGTRLTVT.

The V call is TRBV5-1, the J call TRBJ1-1; no definite D call. V lost 0 bases and J lost 1, with 10 bases in between. This CDR3 spans 15 amino acids. Germline V gene data show CDR1 as SGHRS and CDR2 as YFSETQ. The DNA of the CDR3 is TGCGCCAGCAGCTTGGATGGCTCTAGGAACACTGAAGCTTTCTTT. Translated, it gives CASSLDGSRNTEAFF.

There are a few counts of this clone. CDR3 sequence reads: CASSPGTGAFLLHF. The CDR3 bases are TGTGCCAGCAGCCCCGGGACAGGGGCCTTTCTCCTCCACTTT. The genes are TRBV7-9 and TRBJ1-6; TRBD1 matches 10 bases. The CDR3 totals 14 residues. J gave up 15 bases and V 5 bases, and 10 bases lay outside the gene matches. The germline CDR1 and CDR2 sequences are SEHNR and FQNEAQ (reference sequence).

This chain uses TRBV4-2 with TRBJ1-4; tentative D call: TRBD1 (6 bases). Trimming took 0 bases from V and 8 from J, leaving 13 bases between them. CDR1 is LGHNA, CDR2 YNFKEQ, per germline. CDR3 length equals 15 residues. CDR3 in amino acids: CASSQDRPGEEKLFF. In DNA form, the CDR3 reads TGTGCCAGCAGCCAAGATCGGCCAGGGGAAGAAAAACTGTTTTTT.

In its sample, this clone was seen once. This chain joins TRBV19 and TRBJ2-2; unclear D gene. Germline V gives CDR1 LNHDA, CDR2 SQIVND (reference sequence). The CDR3 runs to 15 residues. Trimming left V 4 bases short and J 5 bases short, with 14 bases between. The CDR3 sequence: CASSTLTAGTGELFF. CDR3 in DNA: TGTGCCAGTAGTACGCTAACAGCAGGTACCGGGGAGCTGTTTTTT.

The J gene is TRBJ2-4, the V gene TRBV28; tentative D call: TRBD2 (7 bases). The CDR3 covers 19 residues. The V end was cut by 3 bases, the J end by 1 base, with 22 bases between. In germline, CDR1 is MDHEN, CDR2 SYDVKM. CDR3 region: CASSFSLGGHKVAKNIQYF. CDR3 bases: TGTGCCAGCAGTTTCTCCCTGGGGGGGCATAAGGTTGCCAAAAACATTCAGTACTTC.

The chain is built from TRBV7-8 and TRBJ1-1, with D hard to call. The germline V gene has CDR1 SGHVS and CDR2 FQNEAQ. The CDR3 covers 15 residues. V was cut by 5 bases and J by 0 bases, with 13 bases left in between. CDR3 coding DNA: TGTGCCAGCAGCCCGCCGGGGTACATGAACACTGAAGCTTTCTTT. This gives the protein CASSPPGYMNTEAFF.